This TCR beta chain was documented in a study of T cell responses to AZD1222 COVID-19 vaccine. Whole-study results and caveats: There were mostly white British donors and more females than males, and clonal diversity was possibly underestimated. Nearly half of the spike-specific TCRs reportedly recognize variant regions that carry no mutations.

Only one count was recorded for this clone. Its specificity is unknown. The germline V gene has CDR1 MDHEN and CDR2 SYDVKM. Trimming cost V 7 bases and J 6 bases, with 15 bases left between them. The CDR3 runs 14 residues. Using immunoSEQ multiplex PCR, the repertoire was profiled, and TCRdb retains in-frame clones only, with some absent. The sample has about 77,000 clones, roughly 90% seen once. This TCR was sampled from an adult who received the AZD1222 COVID-19 vaccine. V usage is TRBV28 and J usage is TRBJ1-4; D is unclear. Source: peripheral blood, taken 28 days after the second AZD1222 dose. The CDR3 region is CASTDWGNDEKLFF. DNA for the CDR3: TGTGCCAGCACCGACTGGGGTAATGATGAAAAACTGTTTTTT. Together with reference TRBV28 and TRBJ1-4, the CDR3 gives the full variable domain: DVKVTQSSRYLVKRTGEKVFLECVQDMDHENMFWYRQDPGLGLRLIYFSYDVKMKEKGDIPEGYSVSREKKERFSLILESASTNQTSMYLCASTDWGNDEKLFFGSGTQLSVL.